Only a few counts were recorded for the clone carrying this T cell receptor (beta chain). Repertoires were generated with immunoSEQ multiplex PCR, while TCRdb's copy carries only in-frame clones and drops some. This table holds approximately 100,000 clones, about nine tenths found once. These data belong to a study of control samples from healthy donors and cancer patients. The CDR3 length is 14 residues. CDR1 and CDR2 from the germline V gene are SEHNR and FQNEAQ (reference sequence). V was trimmed by 1 base and J by 6 bases, leaving 9 bases between them. This clonotype was sampled from a human donor in good health. The donor label of this sample is uncertain. J is TRBJ1-4 and V is TRBV7-9; no firm D call. Material: blood. DNA for the CDR3: TGTGCCAGCAGCTTAGGAGGGTCCCATGAAAAACTGTTTTTT. Protein product: CASSLGGSHEKLFF.